The rows below give T cell receptor beta chains drawn from one sample of a study of identical twins. MiXCR, applied by TCRdb to the 5' RACE reads, yields one record per CDR3 protein. The sample lists hundreds of thousands of distinct CDR3 sequences, roughly 10% occurring once. Material for sequencing was memory (CD45RO+) T cells sorted from blood. The receptors were gathered from a woman under 30 in good health. The CDR3 runs from the conserved cysteine through the conserved F or W. The D gene is left open where the match is weak. Only part of the rows carry a size: once, few, many, or a class if the clone is expanded.

j_call v_call d_call clone_size cdr3_nt cdr3_aa
TRBJ1-2 TRBV5-5 . . TGTGCCAGCAGCCCCTGGGAGCGGGGTGGCTACACCTTC CASSPWERGGYTF
TRBJ1-4 TRBV2 TRBD1 few TGTGCCAGTAAAACAGGGGGAGCTAATGAAAAACTGTTTTTT CASKTGGANEKLFF
TRBJ1-6 TRBV12-3/TRBV12-4 . . TGTACCAGCAGCCTGACACCTTCCCTAACTCTCCTCCACTTT CTSSLTPSLTLLHF
TRBJ1-2 TRBV6-1 . . TGTGCCAGCACTATCCTTCAAGGAGGCTATGGCTACACCTTC CASTILQGGYGYTF
TRBJ2-7 TRBV6-2/TRBV6-3 TRBD2 . TGTGCCAGCAGCTTTAGCGGGAGGGCCCGTTACGAGCAGTACTTC CASSFSGRARYEQYF
TRBJ1-5 TRBV7-2 . . TGTGCCAGCAGCTCCCGGACAGGCAATCAGCCCCAGCATTTT CASSSRTGNQPQHF
TRBJ2-1 TRBV20-1 . . TGCAGTGCCCGGAGCGCCCCCACTTCCTACAATGAGCAGTTCTTC CSARSAPTSYNEQFF
TRBJ1-1 TRBV2 . . TGTGCCAGCAGTCCACCAGGGACTCCTCTGGCTTTCTTT CASSPPGTPLAFF
TRBJ2-3 TRBV5-1 TRBD1 few TGCGCCAGCAGCTACGGGACAGGGTGGACAGATACGCAGTATTTT CASSYGTGWTDTQYF
TRBJ2-7 TRBV5-6 . few TGTGCCAGCAGCTGGGGTTTCGGGTCCTACGAGCAGTACTTC CASSWGFGSYEQYF
TRBJ2-1 TRBV7-7 . many TGTGCCAGCAGCTTACTCAGCAGCTCCTACAATGAGCAGTTCTTC CASSLLSSSYNEQFF
TRBJ2-1 TRBV6-2/TRBV6-3 TRBD2 . TGTGCCAGCAGTTACGTGGCGGGAGCTGGTTACAATGAGCAGTTCTTC CASSYVAGAGYNEQFF
TRBJ2-1 TRBV20-1 TRBD2 few TGCAGTGCTAGCGGGGGGGCTCTCAATGAGCAGTTCTTC CSASGGALNEQFF
TRBJ2-7 TRBV5-1 TRBD1 few TGCGCCAGCAGCTTCGAGACAGGGGGGCCCTACGAGCAGTACTTC CASSFETGGPYEQYF
TRBJ2-2 TRBV12-5 . . TGTGCTAGTGGTCTGCAGGGGAACACCGGGGAGCTGTTTTTT CASGLQGNTGELFF
TRBJ2-7 TRBV21-1 . . TGTGCCAGCAGCAAAGTAGGTACCATATCGCAGGGGACTAACTTC CASSKVGTISQGTNF
TRBJ2-7 TRBV20-1 . few TGCAGTGCGGGGGGGGGCAGGGGAGGCTACGAGCAGTACTTC CSAGGGRGGYEQYF
TRBJ2-7 TRBV15 . few TGTGCCACCAGCATCTCCCGGGGTCCCTACTCCTACGAGCAGTACTTC CATSISRGPYSYEQYF
TRBJ2-7 TRBV6-4 TRBD1 few TGTGCCAGCAGTCCTGAAATAACAGGGGGCGAGTCCTACGAGCAGTACTTC CASSPEITGGESYEQYF
TRBJ2-3 TRBV20-1 . . TGCAGTGCCACTAGGGGGGGCCCTGAAGATACGCAGTATTTT CSATRGGPEDTQYF
TRBJ2-3 TRBV7-2 TRBD2 many TGTGCCAGCAGCTCCATGACTAGCTCAGATACGCAGTATTTT CASSSMTSSDTQYF
TRBJ2-2 TRBV5-8 TRBD1 . TGTGCCAGCAGCCCGGACAGGACGGGGATTCAGGGGGAGCTGTTTTTT CASSPDRTGIQGELFF
TRBJ2-5 TRBV7-2 . once TGTGCCAGCAGCTCAGTGGGGGCGCGGGTCGAGACCCAGTACTTC CASSSVGARVETQYF
TRBJ2-3 TRBV7-9 TRBD1 . TGTGCCAGCAGCTTGGGGGACAGGAGAACAGATACGCAGTATTTT CASSLGDRRTDTQYF
TRBJ2-1 TRBV20-1 . . TGCAGTGCTCCAGTCGGGAGTGCCCGCAATGAGCAGTTCTTC CSAPVGSARNEQFF
TRBJ1-2 TRBV5-1 . many TGCGCCAGCAGCTTGGATCCGGGGATAGATTATGGCTACACCTTC CASSLDPGIDYGYTF
TRBJ2-2 TRBV5-8 . few TGTGCCAGCAGTTTGTTCTCAGGGGCTAACACCGGGGAGCTGTTTTTT CASSLFSGANTGELFF
TRBJ2-3 TRBV12-3/TRBV12-4 TRBD2 many TGTGCCAGCAGTTTCTCTAGCGGGGGCACAGATACGCAGTATTTT CASSFSSGGTDTQYF
TRBJ2-3 TRBV10-3 . few TGTGCCATCAGTGATTTCGTGGCTAGCACAGATACGCAGTATTTT CAISDFVASTDTQYF
TRBJ1-1 TRBV6-1 . . TGTGCCAGCAGCGGGGACTATGACACTGAAGCTTTCTTT CASSGDYDTEAFF
TRBJ2-1 TRBV10-2 TRBD2 . TGCGCCAGCAGCGACACCCTGGGACTAGCGGGAGTATTAGGCAATGAGCAGTTCTTC CASSDTLGLAGVLGNEQFF
TRBJ1-1 TRBV20-1 . . TGCAGTGCCCCTAGGGTGTTGAACACTGAAGCTTTCTTT CSAPRVLNTEAFF
TRBJ1-5 TRBV7-2 TRBD1 many TGTGCCAGCAGCTCCGCAGGGGGAACCTATCAGCCCCAGCATTTT CASSSAGGTYQPQHF
TRBJ1-6 TRBV3-1 . few TGTGCCAGCAGCCAAGATATAGGGTCCTCACCCCTCCACTTT CASSQDIGSSPLHF
TRBJ2-3 TRBV27 TRBD2 . TGTGCCAGCAGTAAAGCGGGGGGCCCAACCACGCAGTATTTT CASSKAGGPTTQYF
TRBJ1-4 TRBV29-1 . few TGCAGCGTTGGGAGGGCTAATGAAAAACTGTTTTTT CSVGRANEKLFF
TRBJ1-1 TRBV20-1 . . TGCAGTGCTCTGGGGGAGGGGAACACTGAAGCTTTCTTT CSALGEGNTEAFF
TRBJ2-5 TRBV7-2 . many TGTGCCAGCAGCTTAACCAGCAGGGACGGAGAGACCCAGTACTTC CASSLTSRDGETQYF
TRBJ2-1 TRBV18 TRBD1 few TGTGCCAGCTCATCAGGACAGGACAATGAGCAGTTCTTC CASSSGQDNEQFF
TRBJ2-3 TRBV7-2 . . TGTGCCAGCAGCCCCCTCACCCAGCCTGGGGGGCAGTATTTT CASSPLTQPGGQYF
TRBJ2-1 TRBV20-1 TRBD2 . TGCAGTGCTAGCGATAGCGGGGGGGCCGCCAATGAGCAGTTCTTC CSASDSGGAANEQFF
TRBJ2-2 TRBV5-1 . many TGCGCCAGCAGCTTGGATTCAATTTACTCCGGGGAGCTGTTTTTT CASSLDSIYSGELFF
TRBJ2-2 TRBV6-1 TRBD1 few TGTGCCAGCAGCGCAGGACAGGTACCGGTCGGGGAGCTGTTTTTT CASSAGQVPVGELFF